The next 5 T cell receptor beta chains were all read from a single sample in a study of blood T cell repertoires in COVID-19. Assay: immunoSEQ multiplex PCR; the TCRdb copy retains only in-frame clones and omits some. The data show 130,000 to 150,000 clones, about 88% seen once. Sequenced: peripheral blood. The origin of the receptors is a man aged 50-59 years with active or convalescent COVID-19.

The rearrangement uses TRBV7-9 and TRBJ1-4, with TRBD1 as a possible D gene (6 bases). In germline, CDR1 is SEHNR, CDR2 FQNEAQ (reference sequence). The CDR3 consists of 15 residues. Trimming took off 10 bases at V and 8 bases at J, with 23 bases between the two ends. The CDR3 spells CATQLTGSFGEKLFF. The CDR3 nucleotides are TGTGCCACCCAGCTTACAGGGTCCTTTGGAGAAAAACTGTTTTTT.

The rearrangement links TRBV18 to TRBJ1-6; TRBD1 agrees at 7 bases. With 2 bases clipped from V and 7 bases from J, the junction kept 8 bases outside the gene matches. CDR3 size: 16 residues. Germline values: CDR1 KGHSH, CDR2 LQKENI. In nucleotides, the CDR3 is TGTGCCAGCTCACCAACCGGGACAGTCCGAAATTCACCCCTCCACTTT. This encodes CASSPTGTVRNSPLHF.

This chain links TRBV2 with TRBJ2-3, with TRBD1 matching over 8 bases. From germline, CDR1 is SNHLY and CDR2 FYNNEI. The CDR3 is made up of 15 amino acids. Germline trimming cut 6 bases from V and 2 bases from J; bases unmatched to any gene: 7. The CDR3 sequence is CASRAGTGYTDTQYF. The CDR3 DNA reads as TGTGCCAGCAGGGCCGGGACAGGCTACACAGATACGCAGTATTTT.

The chain employs TRBV5-4 and TRBJ2-6, with 8 bases aligning to TRBD2. The CDR3 length is 16 residues. With V trimmed by 3 bases and J by 0 bases, 2 bases remained unmatched. Per germline, CDR1 SGHNT and CDR2 YYREEE (reference sequence). CDR3 sequence: CASSSGTSSGANVLTF. CDR3 nucleotides: TGTGCCAGCAGCTCCGGGACTAGCTCTGGGGCCAACGTCCTGACTTTC.

V gene TRBV18 combines with J gene TRBJ2-7, with 11 bases fitting TRBD2. This CDR3 has 13 residues. The V and J ends lost 8 bases and 4 bases, in that order; junction bases with no gene match: 4. The germline V gene encodes CDR1 KGHSH and CDR2 LQKENI. The DNA of the CDR3 is TGTGCCAGCCGTACTAGCGGGAGTTACGAGCAGTACTTC. Translated, it gives CASRTSGSYEQYF.